The next 30 T cell receptor beta chains were all read from a single sample in a study of T-cell memory formation after mild COVID-19 (dated by TCRdb to the early 2020s). Receptor libraries were prepared by 5' RACE. TCRdb lists the instrument as Illumina NovaSeq 6000. The raw public reads went through TCRdb reprocessing: fastp at Q25, MiXCR clone calling, in-frame beta chains kept. Every CDR3 protein is listed once, alongside the most common genes and DNA of its rows. In all, the sample holds approximately 100,000 distinct CDR3 sequences, and over 10% of those were seen once. Around 25% of the sample goes to the ten largest clones. Sequenced: PBMCs or a T cell subset sorted from them (not recorded which). All receptors come from an adult woman who had mild COVID-19 (a few samples of this study predate the infection). The sample titles of this study are shuffled in the database, so cell type and time point are left out; the donor was told from shared clones.

The J gene is TRBJ2-3, the V gene TRBV11-2; no firm D call. CDR3 length: 15 residues. Germline V gives CDR1 SGHAT, CDR2 FQNNGV. With 5 bases removed from V and 2 bases from J, the gap between germline ends came to 14 bases. CDR3 sequence reads: CASSASRQITDTQYF. The CDR3 nucleotides read TGTGCCAGCAGCGCCAGCCGGCAAATCACAGATACGCAGTATTTT.

The rearrangement uses TRBV4-2 and TRBJ2-7; 7 bases map to TRBD2. Looked up from germline, CDR1 is LGHNA and CDR2 is YNFKEQ. CDR3 length: 15 amino acids. V was pared by 0 bases and J by 5 bases, with 7 bases of the junction left unmatched. CDR3 region: CASSQEAGRTHEQYF. CDR3 bases: TGTGCCAGCAGCCAAGAAGCGGGGAGAACCCACGAGCAGTACTTC.

The chain links TRBV28 to TRBJ2-1; D call uncertain. Trimming removed 3 bases at V and 9 bases at J, with 15 bases between. The CDR3 covers 14 residues. Germline CDR1 reads MDHEN; CDR2 reads SYDVKM. CDR3 in DNA: TGTGCCAGCAGTTTCTCCAGGTTTCTCGGTGAGCAGTTCTTC. It codes for CASSFSRFLGEQFF.

This clonotype was detected once. The V call is TRBV14, the J call TRBJ2-7; D unresolved. This CDR3 has 12 residues. V was shortened by 3 bases and J by 0 bases, with 3 bases between the two germline ends. Germline CDR1 reads SGHDN; CDR2 reads FVKESK. The CDR3: CASSHSSYEQYV. In DNA form, the CDR3 reads TGTGCCAGCAGCCATAGCTCCTACGAGCAGTACGTC.

The chain has TRBV4-2 and TRBJ2-5; 7 bases line up with TRBD2. CDR1 is LGHNA and CDR2 is YNFKEQ in the germline V gene. The CDR3 spans 16 residues. The V gene end was trimmed by 0 bases and the J gene end by 4 bases; junction bases not matched to a gene: 8. The CDR3 sequence is CASSQDLTLALETQYF. CDR3 sequence (DNA): TGTGCCAGCAGCCAAGATTTGACACTAGCGTTAGAGACCCAGTACTTC.

V is TRBV5-5 and J is TRBJ1-1, with D perhaps matching TRBD1 (5 bases). This CDR3 is built from 13 residues. V was clipped by 0 bases and J by 5 bases, with 8 bases between them. Germline CDR1 SGHKS, CDR2 YYEKEE (reference sequence). The CDR3 sequence is CASSLGRATEAFF. As DNA, the CDR3 is TGTGCCAGCAGCTTGGGCAGGGCTACTGAAGCTTTCTTT.

This clonotype turned up a few times. The chain has TRBV29-1 and TRBJ2-1, with D tentatively TRBD1 (5 bases). This CDR3 is 14 amino acids long. The V end lost 3 bases, the J end lost 2 bases, and 11 bases lay between the germline ends. Looked up from germline, CDR1 is SQVTM and CDR2 is ANQGSEA. The DNA of the CDR3 is TGCAGCGTTGATTTCAGGGCAACCTACAATGAGCAGTTCTTC. Its translation: CSVDFRATYNEQFF.

This chain links TRBV5-1 with TRBJ2-2; possibly TRBD1 for D (6 bases). CDR3 length: 13 amino acids. Trimming removed 5 bases at V and 3 bases at J, with 8 bases between. The germline CDR1 and CDR2 sequences are SGHRS and YFSETQ. The CDR3 here is CASRTGYTGELFF. The CDR3 DNA is TGCGCCAGCAGGACAGGTTACACCGGGGAGCTGTTTTTT.

The chain carries TRBV7-9 and TRBJ2-5, with D uncertain. Trimming cost V 4 bases and J 5 bases, with 8 bases left between them. The CDR3 spans 12 residues. CDR1 is SEHNR, CDR2 FQNEAQ, per germline (reference sequence). The CDR3, as DNA: TGTGCCAGCAGCTCCATTTGGGAGACCCAGTACTTC. Translated: CASSSIWETQYF.

The V and J genes are TRBV20-1 and TRBJ2-5, with unresolved D. There are 12 residues in the CDR3. Trimming pared 2 bases from V and 5 bases from J, leaving 9 bases between. Germline-derived CDR1 and CDR2 are DFQATT and SNEGSKA (reference sequence). CDR3 sequence: CSARFWLETQYF. In nucleotides, the CDR3 is TGCAGTGCTAGATTCTGGCTGGAGACCCAGTACTTC.

The rearrangement joins TRBV24-1 to TRBJ2-5; either TRBD1 or TRBD2 may supply D (5 bases each). The CDR3 consists of 13 residues. Germline CDR1 reads KGHDR; CDR2 reads SFDVKD. Trimming removed 4 bases at V and 4 bases at J, with 9 bases between. DNA of the CDR3: TGTGCCACCAGTGACACCGGGACAGAGACCCAGTACTTC. Translated, it gives CATSDTGTETQYF.

This chain uses TRBV11-2 with TRBJ1-1; D possibly corresponds to TRBD1 (6 bases). This CDR3 region has 14 residues. Germline V lookup: CDR1 SGHAT, CDR2 FQNNGV. Trimming took 1 base from V and 4 from J, leaving 10 bases between them. The CDR3 region is CASSLGTGITEAFF. The CDR3 DNA is TGTGCCAGCAGCTTAGGAACAGGGATCACTGAAGCTTTCTTT.

This clonotype was found a few times. The J gene is TRBJ2-1, the V gene TRBV19; a possible D gene is TRBD1 (5 bases). Germline V gives CDR1 LNHDA, CDR2 SQIVND (reference sequence). V was clipped by 10 bases and J by 7 bases, with 14 bases between them. The CDR3 covers 12 residues. CDR3 DNA sequence: TGTGCCACGTCAGGGTGGCCAAATGAGCAGTTCTTC. Translation gives CATSGWPNEQFF.

This clonotype has a handful of counts. V is TRBV7-9 and J is TRBJ2-7; D might be TRBD2 (6 bases). The CDR3 runs to 12 residues. The germline CDR1 and CDR2 sequences are SEHNR and FQNEAQ (reference sequence). The germline V and J ends were trimmed by 7 bases and 12 bases, with 19 bases remaining between them. The CDR3 coding sequence is TGTGCCAGCACCGAGGGAGGACGAGAATCGTACTTC. Protein: CASTEGGRESYF.

This clonotype came up many times. The chain joins TRBV7-6 to TRBJ2-7, with 9 bases matching TRBD1. The trim removed 5 bases at V and 0 bases at J, leaving 2 bases unmatched. Germline lookup yields CDR1 SGHVS and CDR2 FNYEAQ. This CDR3 has 14 residues. The CDR3 bases are TGTGCCAGCAGCCCGGACAGGGGCTCCTACGAGCAGTACTTC. This gives the protein CASSPDRGSYEQYF.

This rearrangement joins TRBV12-3 or TRBV12-4 to TRBJ2-1; 12 positions agree with TRBD2. V gave up 4 bases and J gave up 6 bases; unmatched junction bases: 4. This CDR3 has 15 amino acids. The CDR3 protein is CASSSWTSGTNEQFF. The CDR3 DNA reads TGTGCCAGCAGTTCCTGGACTAGCGGGACCAATGAGCAGTTCTTC.

CDR3 nucleotides: TGTGCTAGTGGTTTGTCGAACTCGGGGTTCACAGATACGCAGTATTTT. Translated, it gives CASGLSNSGFTDTQYF. The chain carries TRBV12-5 and TRBJ2-3, with D perhaps TRBD2 (5 bases). The CDR3 is made up of 16 amino acids. Germline V lookup: CDR1 LGHNT, CDR2 FRNRAP. Trimming pared 2 bases from V and 2 bases from J, leaving 14 bases between.

This clonotype has at least ten counts. The chain has TRBV5-1 and TRBJ2-2, with 9 positions matching TRBD2. The CDR3 spans 16 residues. Germline lookup yields CDR1 SGHRS and CDR2 YFSETQ. Trimming removed 2 bases from V and 2 bases from J; junction bases left unmatched: 4. CDR3 DNA: TGCGCCAGCAGCTTTTTAGCGGGAGATAACACCGGGGAGCTGTTTTTT. Translation gives CASSFLAGDNTGELFF.

This chain connects TRBV6-5 to TRBJ2-3; TRBD2 matches at 10 bases. The V gene's germline CDR1 is MNHEY and CDR2 SVGAGI. V lost 5 bases to trimming and J lost 1 base; unmatched junction nucleotides: 6. The CDR3 totals 16 residues. The CDR3 DNA reads as TGTGCCAGCAGTCCCCTAGCGGGAGCTCGCACAGATACGCAGTATTTT. Encoded protein: CASSPLAGARTDTQYF.

The chain recombines TRBV13 with TRBJ2-5, with D unresolved. Trimming shortened V by 4 bases and J by 1 base, and 13 bases separated the two germline ends. CDR1 is PRHDT and CDR2 is FYEKMQ in the germline V gene (reference sequence). This CDR3 comprises 15 residues. CDR3 sequence: CASSSTRTVQETQYF. CDR3 coding DNA: TGTGCCAGCAGCTCAACGAGGACGGTCCAAGAGACCCAGTACTTC.

This clonotype was detected many times. The chain joins TRBV7-9 to TRBJ2-3, with a weak D call TRBD2 (5 bases). Germline CDR1 SEHNR, CDR2 FQNEAQ (reference sequence). The CDR3 has 14 residues. V was clipped by 0 bases and J by 6 bases, with 10 bases between them. The CDR3 coding sequence is TGTGCCAGCAGCTTAGCGCTCGGACTCGATACGCAGTATTTT. Its translation: CASSLALGLDTQYF.

The genes are TRBV3-1 and TRBJ2-1; D uncertain. V was trimmed by 1 base and J by 7 bases, leaving 14 bases between them. The CDR3 is 15 amino acids. Germline CDR1 reads LGHDT; CDR2 reads YNNKEL (reference sequence). The CDR3 DNA is TGTGCCAGCAGCCAAGCGGAGCCCGGCTCGAATGAGCAGTTCTTC. Its translation is CASSQAEPGSNEQFF.

The V call is TRBV6-5, the J call TRBJ2-1, with 10 bases that match TRBD2. Germline CDR1 MNHEY, CDR2 SVGAGI. V was pared by 2 bases and J by 10 bases, with 8 bases of the junction left unmatched. The CDR3 loop spans 15 amino acids. The CDR3 DNA follows: TGTGCCAGCAGTTACGTTGCTAGCGGGAGTCTAGAGCAGTTCTTC. It translates to CASSYVASGSLEQFF.

The chain recombines TRBV7-6 with TRBJ2-7, with D hard to call. Per the germline V gene, CDR1 is SGHVS and CDR2 is FNYEAQ. V dropped 5 bases and J dropped 2 bases, with 19 bases sitting between them. The CDR3 sequence is 16 residues long. CDR3 in amino acids: CASSPWEQFRAYEQYF. In DNA form, the CDR3 reads TGTGCCAGCAGCCCCTGGGAACAGTTTCGGGCCTACGAGCAGTACTTC.

This rearrangement joins TRBV6-6 to TRBJ2-7; D possibly uses TRBD1 or TRBD2 (6 bases each). CDR1 is MNHNY, CDR2 SVGAGI, per germline (reference sequence). This CDR3 has 13 residues. V lost 8 bases to trimming and J lost 4 bases, with 15 bases between them. CDR3 sequence reads: CASGQGRWYEQYF. The CDR3 nucleotides are TGTGCCAGCGGCCAGGGGAGGTGGTACGAGCAGTACTTC.

The chain carries TRBV9 and TRBJ1-1; D gene uncertain. Deletions cut 4 bases from V and 4 bases from J, with 17 bases between. In germline, CDR1 is SGDLS, CDR2 YYNGEE. This CDR3 is 15 amino acids long. In DNA form, the CDR3 reads TGTGCCAGCAGCCCAGGAAGTACGTGGGGCACTGAAGCTTTCTTT. It translates to CASSPGSTWGTEAFF. Full variable domain (missing parts from reference TRBV9 and TRBJ1-1): DSGVTQTPKHLITATGQRVTLRCSPRSGDLSVYWYQQSLDQGLQFLIQYYNGEERAKGNILERFSAQQFPDLHSELNLSSLELGDSALYFCASSPGSTWGTEAFFGQGTRLTVV.

At least ten counts were recorded for this clonotype. V usage is TRBV7-9 and J usage is TRBJ2-5; 10 bases line up with TRBD2. The germline V gene has CDR1 SEHNR and CDR2 FQNEAQ (reference sequence). The CDR3 extends over 18 amino acids. Trimming at V came to 8 bases and at J to 5 bases, leaving 20 bases not matched to a gene. In DNA form, the CDR3 reads TGTGCCAGCCGACTTGGACAACGGACTAGCGGCACCGAGGAGACCCAGTACTTC. Translation: CASRLGQRTSGTEETQYF.

The chain combines TRBV7-3 with TRBJ2-2; D is unresolved. Trimming took off 3 bases at V and 0 bases at J, with 11 bases between the two ends. This CDR3 contains 16 residues. CDR1 is SGHTA, CDR2 FQGTGA, per germline. CDR3 nucleotide sequence: TGTGCCAGCAGCTTGGATACGGGTACGAACACCGGGGAGCTGTTTTTT. It codes for CASSLDTGTNTGELFF. The entire variable domain, with the rest obtained from reference TRBV7-3 and TRBJ2-2, is as follows: GAGVSQTPSNKVTEKGKYVELRCDPISGHTALYWYRQSLGQGPEFLIYFQGTGAADDSGLPNDRFFAVRPEGSVSTLKIQRTERGDSAVYLCASSLDTGTNTGELFFGEGSRLTVL.

Regarding this clonotype: It may be a read error: a sequence one base away is much more abundant. The rearrangement uses TRBV5-5 and TRBJ1-3, with a tentative D call TRBD1 (5 bases). Trimming removed 2 bases from V and 0 bases from J, with 9 bases in between. The CDR3 consists of 15 residues. Germline V gene sequence: CDR1 SGHKS, CDR2 YYEKEE (reference sequence). The CDR3 region has the DNA TGTGCCAGCAGCTTTGACAGATCCTCTGGAAACACCATATATTTT. Translating gives CASSFDRSSGNTIYF.

The sample holds many counts of this clonotype. The chain links TRBV7-6 to TRBJ2-2, with D hard to call. The CDR3 loop spans 15 amino acids. Germline lookup yields CDR1 SGHVS and CDR2 FNYEAQ. V shed 1 base and J shed 1 base, with 7 bases lying between them. CDR3: CASSLELGNTGELFF. CDR3 DNA sequence: TGTGCCAGCAGCTTAGAGCTGGGGAACACCGGGGAGCTGTTTTTT.